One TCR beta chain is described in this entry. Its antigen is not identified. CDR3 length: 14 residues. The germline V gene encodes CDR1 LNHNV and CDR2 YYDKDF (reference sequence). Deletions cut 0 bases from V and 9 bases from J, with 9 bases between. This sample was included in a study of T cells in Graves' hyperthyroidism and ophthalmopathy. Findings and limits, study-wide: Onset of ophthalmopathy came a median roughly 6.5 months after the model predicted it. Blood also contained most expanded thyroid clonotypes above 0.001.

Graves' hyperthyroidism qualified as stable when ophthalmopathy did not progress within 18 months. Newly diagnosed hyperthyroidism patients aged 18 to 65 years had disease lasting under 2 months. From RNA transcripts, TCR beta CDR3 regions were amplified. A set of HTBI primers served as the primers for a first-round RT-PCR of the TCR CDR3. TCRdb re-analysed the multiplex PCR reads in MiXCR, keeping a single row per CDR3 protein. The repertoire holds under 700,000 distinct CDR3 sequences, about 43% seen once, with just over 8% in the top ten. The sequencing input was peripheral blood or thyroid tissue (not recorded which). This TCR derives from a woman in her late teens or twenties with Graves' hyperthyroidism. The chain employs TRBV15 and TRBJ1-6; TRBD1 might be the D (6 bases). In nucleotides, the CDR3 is TGTGCCACCAGCAGAGAAGGGACAAGTTCACCCCTCCACTTT. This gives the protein CATSREGTSSPLHF.